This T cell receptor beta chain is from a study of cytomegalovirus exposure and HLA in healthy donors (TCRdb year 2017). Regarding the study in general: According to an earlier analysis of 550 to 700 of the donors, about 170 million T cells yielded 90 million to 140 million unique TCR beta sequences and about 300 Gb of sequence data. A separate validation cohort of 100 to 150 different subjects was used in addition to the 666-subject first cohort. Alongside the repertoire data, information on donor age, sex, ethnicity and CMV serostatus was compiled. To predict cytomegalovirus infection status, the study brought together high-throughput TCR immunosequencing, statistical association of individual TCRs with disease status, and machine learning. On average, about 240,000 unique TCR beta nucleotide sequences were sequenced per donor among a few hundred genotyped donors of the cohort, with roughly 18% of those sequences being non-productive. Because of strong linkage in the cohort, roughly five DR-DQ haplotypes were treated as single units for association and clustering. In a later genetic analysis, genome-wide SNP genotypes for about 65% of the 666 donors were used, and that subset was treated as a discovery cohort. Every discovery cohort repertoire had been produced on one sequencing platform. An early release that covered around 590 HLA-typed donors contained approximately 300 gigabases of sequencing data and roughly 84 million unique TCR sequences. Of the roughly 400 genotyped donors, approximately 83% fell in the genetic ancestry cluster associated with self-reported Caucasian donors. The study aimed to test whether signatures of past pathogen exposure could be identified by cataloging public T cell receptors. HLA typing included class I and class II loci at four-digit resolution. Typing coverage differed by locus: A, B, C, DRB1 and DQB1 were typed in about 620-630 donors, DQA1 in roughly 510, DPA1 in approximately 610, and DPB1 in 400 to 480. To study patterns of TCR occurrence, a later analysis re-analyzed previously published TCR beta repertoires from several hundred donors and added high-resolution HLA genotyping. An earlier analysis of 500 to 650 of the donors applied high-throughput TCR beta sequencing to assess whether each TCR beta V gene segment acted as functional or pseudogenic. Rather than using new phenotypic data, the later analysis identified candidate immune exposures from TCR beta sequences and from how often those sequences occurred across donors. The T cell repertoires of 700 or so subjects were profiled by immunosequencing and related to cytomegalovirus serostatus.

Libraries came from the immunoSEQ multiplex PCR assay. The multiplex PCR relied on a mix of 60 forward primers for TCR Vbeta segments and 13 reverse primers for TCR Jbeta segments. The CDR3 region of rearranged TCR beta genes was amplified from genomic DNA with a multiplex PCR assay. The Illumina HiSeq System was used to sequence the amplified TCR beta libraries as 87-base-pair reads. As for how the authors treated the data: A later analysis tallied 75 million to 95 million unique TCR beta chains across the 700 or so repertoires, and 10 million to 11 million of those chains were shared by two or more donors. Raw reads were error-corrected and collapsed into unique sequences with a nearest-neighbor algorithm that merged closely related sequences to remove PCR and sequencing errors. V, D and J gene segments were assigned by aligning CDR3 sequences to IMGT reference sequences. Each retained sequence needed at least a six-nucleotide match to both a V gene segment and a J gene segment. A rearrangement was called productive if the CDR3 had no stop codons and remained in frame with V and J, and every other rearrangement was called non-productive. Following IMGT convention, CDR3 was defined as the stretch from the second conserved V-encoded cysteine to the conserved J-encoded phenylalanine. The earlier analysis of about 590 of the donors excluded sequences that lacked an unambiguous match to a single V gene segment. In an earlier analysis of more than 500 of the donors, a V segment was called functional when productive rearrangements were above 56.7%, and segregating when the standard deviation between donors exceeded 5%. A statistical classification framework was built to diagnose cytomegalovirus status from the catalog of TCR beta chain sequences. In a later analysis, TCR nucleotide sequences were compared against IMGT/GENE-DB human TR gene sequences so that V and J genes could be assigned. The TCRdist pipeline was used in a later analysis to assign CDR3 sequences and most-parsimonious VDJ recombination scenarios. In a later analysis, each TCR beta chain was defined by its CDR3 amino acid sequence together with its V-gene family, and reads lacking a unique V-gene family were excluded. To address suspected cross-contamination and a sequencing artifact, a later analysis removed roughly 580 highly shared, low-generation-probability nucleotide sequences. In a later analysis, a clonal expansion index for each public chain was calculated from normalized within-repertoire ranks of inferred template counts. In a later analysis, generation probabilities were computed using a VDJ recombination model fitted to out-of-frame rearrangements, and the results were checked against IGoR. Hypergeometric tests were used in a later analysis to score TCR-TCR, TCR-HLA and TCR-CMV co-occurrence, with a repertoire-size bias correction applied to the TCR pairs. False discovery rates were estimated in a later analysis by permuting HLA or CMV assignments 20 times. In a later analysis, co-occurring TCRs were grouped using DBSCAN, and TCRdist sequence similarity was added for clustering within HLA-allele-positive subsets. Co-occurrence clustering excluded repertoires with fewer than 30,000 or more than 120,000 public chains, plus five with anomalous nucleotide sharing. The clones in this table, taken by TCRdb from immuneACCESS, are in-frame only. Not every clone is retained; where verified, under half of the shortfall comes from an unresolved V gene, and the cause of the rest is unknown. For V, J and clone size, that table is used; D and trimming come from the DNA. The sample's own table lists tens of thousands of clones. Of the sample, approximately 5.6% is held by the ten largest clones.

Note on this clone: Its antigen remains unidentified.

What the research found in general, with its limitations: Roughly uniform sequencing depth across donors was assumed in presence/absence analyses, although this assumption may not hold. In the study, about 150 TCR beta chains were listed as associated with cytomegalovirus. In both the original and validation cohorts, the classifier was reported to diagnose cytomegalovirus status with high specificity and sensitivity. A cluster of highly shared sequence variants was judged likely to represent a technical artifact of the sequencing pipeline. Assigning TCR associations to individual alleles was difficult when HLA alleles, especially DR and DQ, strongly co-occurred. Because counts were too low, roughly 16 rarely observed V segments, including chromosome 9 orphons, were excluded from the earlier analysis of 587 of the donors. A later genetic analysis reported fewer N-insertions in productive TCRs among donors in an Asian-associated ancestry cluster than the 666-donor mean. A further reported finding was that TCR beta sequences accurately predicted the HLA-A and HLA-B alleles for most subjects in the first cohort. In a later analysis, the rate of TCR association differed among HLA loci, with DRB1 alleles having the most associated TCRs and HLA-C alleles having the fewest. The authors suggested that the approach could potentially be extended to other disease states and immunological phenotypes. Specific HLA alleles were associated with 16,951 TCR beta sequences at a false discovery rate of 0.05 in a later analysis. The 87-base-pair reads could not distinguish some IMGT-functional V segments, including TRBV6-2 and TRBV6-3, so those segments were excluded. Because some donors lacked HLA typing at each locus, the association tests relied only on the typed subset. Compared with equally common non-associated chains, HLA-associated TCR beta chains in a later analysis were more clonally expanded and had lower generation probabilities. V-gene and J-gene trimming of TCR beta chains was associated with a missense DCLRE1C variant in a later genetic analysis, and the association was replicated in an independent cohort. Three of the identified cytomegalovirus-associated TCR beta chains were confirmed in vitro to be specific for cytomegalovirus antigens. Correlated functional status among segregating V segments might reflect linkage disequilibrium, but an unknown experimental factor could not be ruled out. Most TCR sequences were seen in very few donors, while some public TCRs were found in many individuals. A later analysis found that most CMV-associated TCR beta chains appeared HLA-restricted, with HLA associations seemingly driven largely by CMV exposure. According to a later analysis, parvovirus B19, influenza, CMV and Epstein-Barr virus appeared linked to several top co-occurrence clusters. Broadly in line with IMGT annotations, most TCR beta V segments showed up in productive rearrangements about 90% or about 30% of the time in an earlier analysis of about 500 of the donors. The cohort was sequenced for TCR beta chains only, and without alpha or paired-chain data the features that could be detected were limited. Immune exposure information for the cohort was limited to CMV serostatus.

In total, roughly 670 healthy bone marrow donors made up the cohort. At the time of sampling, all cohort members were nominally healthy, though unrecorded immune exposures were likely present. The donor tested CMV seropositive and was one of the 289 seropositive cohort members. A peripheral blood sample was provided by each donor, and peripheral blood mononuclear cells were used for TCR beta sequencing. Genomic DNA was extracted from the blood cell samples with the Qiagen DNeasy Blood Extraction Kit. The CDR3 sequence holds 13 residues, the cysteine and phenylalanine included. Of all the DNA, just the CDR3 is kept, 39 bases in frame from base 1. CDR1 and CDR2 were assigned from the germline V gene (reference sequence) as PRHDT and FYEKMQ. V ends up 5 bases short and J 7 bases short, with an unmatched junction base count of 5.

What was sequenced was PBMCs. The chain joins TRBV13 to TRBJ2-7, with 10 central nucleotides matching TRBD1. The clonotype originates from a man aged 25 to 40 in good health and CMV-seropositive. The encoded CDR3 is CASSGDRGGEQYF. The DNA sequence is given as TGTGCCAGCAGCGGGGACAGGGGAGGAGAGCAGTACTTC.